This T cell receptor beta chain was identified in a study of beta chain features in type 1 diabetes. At the level of the study: Over all samples combined, over 85,000,000 sorted cells were examined.

CD4+ naive, central memory, regulatory and stem cell-like memory cells were sorted via CD45RO/CCR7/CD25/CD127/CD95/CD27. Sorting produced populations that all topped 95% purity. Trimming took off 2 bases at V and 5 bases at J, with 16 bases between the two ends. CDR1 and CDR2 from the germline V gene are MGHRA and YSYEKL. This CDR3 has 16 residues. Notes on the study in general: A PCR bias possibly favoring shorter templates would apply equally to patients and controls.

The authors reverse transcribed all of the isolated RNA, so sequencing captured expressed TCRB transcripts. Here immunoSEQ multiplex PCR was the method, and the copy in TCRdb shows in-frame clones only, minus some. The repertoire holds about 150,000 clones, with 9% to 9.5% as singletons. This clone was seen more than once but under ten times. Its antigen is as yet unknown. The receptor was derived from a young man in good health. Input material: central memory CD4+ T cells from blood. J is TRBJ2-1 and V is TRBV4-1; D possibly corresponds to TRBD1 (6 bases). CDR3 DNA sequence: TGCGCCAGCAGCCAAAACCGAGGACAGCTGGACAATGAGCAGTTCTTC. It codes for CASSQNRGQLDNEQFF.